This TCR beta chain was obtained from a study of regulatory T cells in long-lasting Graves disease. The CDR3 consists of 15 residues. V lost 1 base to trimming and J lost 1 base, with 11 bases between them. Germline V lookup: CDR1 SGHAT, CDR2 FQDESV (reference sequence). The authors built TCR beta libraries using iRepertoire HTBI primers and Arm-PCR of CDR3 regions. TCRdb processed the multiplex PCR reads anew with MiXCR; each CDR3 protein has one entry. The table has more than 350,000 distinct CDR3 sequences, about 16% seen once. This clonotype was detected ten times or more. Time point noted: newly diagnosed GD, antithyroid drugs for less than 3 months. From PBMCs, RNA was extracted and then used to make the TCR library. The same specimen was also included in a second study, on T cells in Graves' hyperthyroidism and ophthalmopathy.

This sequence was found in a woman in her twenties or thirties with Graves disease. The input for sequencing was peripheral blood mononuclear cells (PBMCs), taken at new diagnosis, from a patient treated with antithyroid drugs. V and J are TRBV11-1 and TRBJ2-7, with a tentative D call TRBD1 (5 bases). The CDR3 protein is CASSLGAGPSYEQYF. The DNA for the CDR3 is TGTGCCAGCAGCTTAGGGGCAGGGCCATCCTACGAGCAGTACTTC.